The clone carrying this TCR beta chain has at least ten counts. The antigen is not known. The V end was cut by 4 bases, the J end by 3 bases, with 3 bases between. There are 12 residues in the CDR3. Germline V lookup: CDR1 LNHDA, CDR2 SQIVND (reference sequence). The source of the sample is a study of early T cells in non-severe SARS-CoV-2 infection. Molecules of cDNA were individually given unique molecular identifiers that were attached to them. TCRdb processed the 5' RACE reads anew with MiXCR; each CDR3 protein has one entry. The sample carries 30,000 to 40,000 distinct CDR3 sequences, 5% recorded once. General study findings and limits: Anti-spike CD8 responses were favored in VDJdb matching, and private and CD4 specificities were missed.

Sequenced material: whole blood. This receptor was taken from an adult who was a healthcare worker with PCR-confirmed SARS-CoV-2 infection or an uninfected control (not recorded which). This chain connects TRBV19 to TRBJ2-2; D is unclear. The CDR3 is CASSRYTGELFF. CDR3 nucleotides: TGTGCCAGTAGTAGATACACCGGGGAGCTGTTTTTT.